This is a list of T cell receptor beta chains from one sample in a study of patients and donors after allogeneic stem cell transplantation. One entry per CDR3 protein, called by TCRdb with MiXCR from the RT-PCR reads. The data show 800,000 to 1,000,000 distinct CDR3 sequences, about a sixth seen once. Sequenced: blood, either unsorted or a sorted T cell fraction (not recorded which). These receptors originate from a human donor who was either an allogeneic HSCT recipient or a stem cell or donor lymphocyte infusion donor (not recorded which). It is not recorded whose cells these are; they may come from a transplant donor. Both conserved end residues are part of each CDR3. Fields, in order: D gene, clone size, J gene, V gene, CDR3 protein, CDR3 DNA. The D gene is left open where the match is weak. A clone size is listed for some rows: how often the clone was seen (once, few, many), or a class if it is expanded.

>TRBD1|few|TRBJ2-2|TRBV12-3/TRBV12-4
CASSRTGPGELFF
TGTGCCAGCAGTAGGACAGGGCCCGGGGAGCTGTTTTTT
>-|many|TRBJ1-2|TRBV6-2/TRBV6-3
CASSYGNGIRNYGYTF
TGTGCCAGCAGTTACGGGAATGGGATTCGGAACTATGGCTACACCTTC
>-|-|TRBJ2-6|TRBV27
CASSLSPGRPSGANVLTF
TGTGCCAGCAGCCTGAGCCCGGGACGCCCCTCTGGGGCCAACGTCCTGACTTTC
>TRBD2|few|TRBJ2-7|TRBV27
CASGWGEGDDEQYF
TGTGCCAGCGGATGGGGGGAGGGCGATGACGAGCAGTACTTC
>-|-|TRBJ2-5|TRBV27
CASSPTGPTSETQYF
TGTGCCAGCAGTCCGACGGGCCCCACCTCGGAGACCCAGTACTTC
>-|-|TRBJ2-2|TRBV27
CASRSLRVMWGELFF
TGTGCCAGCCGTTCTCTCAGGGTGATGTGGGGGGAGCTGTTTTTT
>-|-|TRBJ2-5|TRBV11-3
CASSSRRGEETQYF
TGTGCCAGCAGCTCCCGCAGGGGTGAGGAGACCCAGTACTTC
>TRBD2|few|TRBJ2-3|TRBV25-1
CASSAPGLAGGTQYF
TGTGCCAGCAGTGCGCCGGGACTAGCGGGAGGTACGCAGTATTTT
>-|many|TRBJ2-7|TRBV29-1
CSVVQVHEQYF
TGCAGCGTTGTCCAGGTCCACGAGCAGTACTTC
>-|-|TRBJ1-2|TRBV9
CASSAGTAFYGYTF
TGTGCCAGCAGCGCAGGGACGGCTTTCTATGGCTACACCTTC
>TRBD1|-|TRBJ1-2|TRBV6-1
CASKTTGGDGYTF
TGTGCCAGCAAGACAACAGGGGGCGATGGCTACACCTTC
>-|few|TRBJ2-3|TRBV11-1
CASSRRDTYTDTQYF
TGTGCCAGCAGCCGACGGGACACTTACACAGATACGCAGTATTTT
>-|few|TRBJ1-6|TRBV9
CASSVEGGRQSPLHF
TGTGCCAGCAGCGTAGAAGGGGGGAGGCAGTCACCCCTCCACTTT
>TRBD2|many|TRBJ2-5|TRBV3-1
CASSQGLAGGQETQYF
TGTGCCAGCAGTCAGGGACTAGCCGGTGGCCAAGAGACCCAGTACTTC
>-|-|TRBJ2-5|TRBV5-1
CASSLGQSKKTQYF
TGCGCCAGCAGCTTGGGACAGAGTAAAAAGACCCAGTACTTC
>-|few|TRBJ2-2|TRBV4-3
CASSQDSGDTGELFF
TGCGCCAGCAGCCAAGATAGTGGGGACACCGGGGAGCTGTTTTTT
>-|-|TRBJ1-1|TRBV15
CATSGTIPGGTGRRTEAFF
TGTGCCACCAGCGGTACTATTCCCGGGGGTACGGGCCGGAGGACTGAAGCTTTCTTT
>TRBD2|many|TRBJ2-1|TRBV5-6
CASSHFGTTLSSYNEQFF
TGTGCCAGCAGTCACTTCGGGACTACCCTGAGCTCCTACAATGAGCAGTTCTTC
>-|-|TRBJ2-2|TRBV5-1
CASSSGLLGELFF
TGCGCCAGCAGCTCGGGACTCCTCGGGGAGCTGTTTTTT
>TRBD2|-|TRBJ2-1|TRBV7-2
CASSLRRAGGLYNEQFF
TGTGCCAGCAGCTTGAGGAGGGCGGGGGGGCTGTACAATGAGCAGTTCTTC
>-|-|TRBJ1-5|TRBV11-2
CASSLWGAHQPQHF
TGTGCCAGCAGCTTATGGGGGGCCCATCAGCCCCAGCATTTT
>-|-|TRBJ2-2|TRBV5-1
CASSSAWAGALPDGELFF
TGCGCCAGCAGCTCTGCCTGGGCGGGGGCCCTCCCCGACGGGGAGCTGTTTTTT
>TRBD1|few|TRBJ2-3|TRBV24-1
CATSDLPGQGTDTQYF
TGTGCCACCAGTGATCTACCGGGACAGGGGACAGATACGCAGTATTTT
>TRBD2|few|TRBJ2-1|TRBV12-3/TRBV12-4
CASTPRGGYINEQFF
TGTGCCAGCACACCTCGGGGGGGCTATATCAATGAGCAGTTCTTC
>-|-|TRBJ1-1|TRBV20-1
CSASHSMNTEAFF
TGCAGTGCTTCTCATTCCATGAACACTGAAGCTTTCTTT
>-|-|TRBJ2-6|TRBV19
CASSMADSGANVLTF
TGTGCCAGTAGTATGGCCGACTCTGGGGCCAACGTCCTGACTTTC
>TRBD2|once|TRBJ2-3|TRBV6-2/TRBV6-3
CASSWGTSGGSTDTQYF
TGTGCCAGCAGTTGGGGGACTAGCGGAGGGAGCACAGATACGCAGTATTTT
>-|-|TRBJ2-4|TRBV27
CASSERDFLAKNIQYF
TGTGCCAGCAGTGAGAGGGACTTCCTAGCCAAAAACATTCAGTACTTC
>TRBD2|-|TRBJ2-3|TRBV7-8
CASSPFGTSGRKRGADTQYF
TGTGCCAGCAGCCCCTTTGGTACTAGCGGGAGGAAAAGGGGCGCAGATACGCAGTATTTT
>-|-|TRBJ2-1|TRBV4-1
CASSPTRAGSEQFF
TGCGCCAGCAGCCCTACACGAGCAGGGAGTGAGCAGTTCTTC
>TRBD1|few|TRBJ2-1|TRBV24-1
CATRTGNNEQFF
TGTGCCACTAGGACAGGCAACAATGAGCAGTTCTTC
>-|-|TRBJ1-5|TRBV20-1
CSARSWPRNRNQPQHF
TGCAGTGCTAGATCCTGGCCGCGGAATCGCAATCAGCCCCAGCATTTT
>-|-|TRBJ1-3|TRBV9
CASSVEGFSGNTIYF
TGTGCCAGCAGCGTAGAAGGTTTCTCTGGAAACACCATATATTTT
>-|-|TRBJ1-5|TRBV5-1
CASSLDEWGGQPQHF
TGCGCCAGCAGCTTGGATGAGTGGGGTGGTCAGCCCCAGCATTTT
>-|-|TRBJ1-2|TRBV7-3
CASSPRQEAGYTF
TGTGCCAGCAGCCCTAGGCAGGAGGCCGGCTACACCTTC
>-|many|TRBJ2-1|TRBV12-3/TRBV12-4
CASSDPLHHNEQFF
TGTGCCAGCAGTGACCCACTACACCACAATGAGCAGTTCTTC
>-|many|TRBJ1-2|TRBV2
CASSFGADYGYTF
TGTGCCAGCAGTTTTGGGGCCGACTATGGCTACACCTTC
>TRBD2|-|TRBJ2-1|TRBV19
CASSPGTSGREGEQFF
TGTGCCAGTAGTCCGGGGACTAGCGGGAGAGAGGGTGAGCAGTTCTTC
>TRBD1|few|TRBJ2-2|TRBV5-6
CASSLDRGLGTGELFF
TGTGCCAGCAGCTTGGACAGGGGGCTAGGCACCGGGGAGCTGTTTTTT
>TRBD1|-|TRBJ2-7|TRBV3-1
CASSRTGKASYEQYF
TGTGCCAGCAGCCGGACAGGGAAGGCCTCCTACGAGCAGTACTTC
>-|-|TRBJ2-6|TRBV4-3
CASSQVGTAGANVLTF
TGCGCCAGCAGCCAAGTAGGGACGGCGGGGGCCAACGTCCTGACTTTC
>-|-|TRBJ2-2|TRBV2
CASSQAAVMDTGELFF
TGTGCCAGCAGCCAGGCCGCCGTCATGGACACCGGGGAGCTGTTTTTT
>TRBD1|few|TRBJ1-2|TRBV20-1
CSVTDRDGYGYTF
TGCAGTGTCACGGACAGGGATGGGTATGGCTACACCTTC
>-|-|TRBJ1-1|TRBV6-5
CASRQSSTEAFF
TGTGCCAGCAGACAGTCTAGCACTGAAGCTTTCTTT
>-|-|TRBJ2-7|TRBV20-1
CSATRTVYEQYF
TGCAGTGCTACGCGGACAGTCTACGAGCAGTACTTC
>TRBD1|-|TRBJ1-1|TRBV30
CAWGRQGQAFF
TGTGCCTGGGGGCGACAGGGACAAGCTTTCTTT
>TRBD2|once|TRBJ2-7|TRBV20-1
CSARQSGRRGYEQYF
TGCAGTGCTAGACAAAGCGGGAGAAGGGGCTACGAGCAGTACTTC
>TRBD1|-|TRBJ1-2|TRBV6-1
CASSVWDSQNYGYTF
TGTGCCAGCAGTGTCTGGGACAGCCAAAACTATGGCTACACCTTC
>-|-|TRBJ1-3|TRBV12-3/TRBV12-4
CASSSRPRRPGNTIYF
TGTGCCAGCAGTTCCCGGCCGCGACGTCCCGGAAACACCATATATTTT
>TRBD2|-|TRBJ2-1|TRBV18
CASSAGLAIYNEQFF
TGTGCCAGCTCAGCTGGACTAGCGATCTACAATGAGCAGTTCTTC
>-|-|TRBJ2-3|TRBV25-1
CATTGKGTDTQYF
TGTGCCACCACTGGTAAAGGCACAGATACGCAGTATTTT
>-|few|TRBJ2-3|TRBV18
CASSPPGQPLYTQYF
TGTGCCAGCTCACCCCCGGGTCAACCCTTGTATACGCAGTATTTT